This TCR beta chain was recovered during a study of Graves' ophthalmopathy and Graves' hyperthyroidism. Patients with other autoimmune diseases, uncontrolled infections, pregnancy or lactation were excluded. Clinical symptoms, serum thyroxine, TRAb, thyroid ultrasound and orbital computed tomography determined diagnosis. In this sample, this clonotype turned up many times. The CDR3 covers 12 residues. CDR1 and CDR2 from the germline V gene are MNHEY and SVGEGT. With 5 bases removed from V and 6 bases from J, the gap between germline ends came to 11 bases. From RNA, the CDR3 regions of TCR beta chains were amplified and sequenced. First-round RT-PCR used HTBI primers; second-round multiplex PCR followed. TCRdb reprocessed the multiplex PCR reads via MiXCR and lists one record per CDR3 protein. The repertoire holds roughly 160,000 distinct CDR3 sequences, with under 40% as singletons.

The rearrangement links TRBV6-2 or TRBV6-3 to TRBJ2-7; D is undetermined. This clonotype was sampled from a middle-aged woman with Graves' ophthalmopathy. The sequenced material came from peripheral blood. CDR3 nucleotides: TGTGCCAGCAGTGGAAGGAATACCGAGCAGTACTTC. Translating it yields CASSGRNTEQYF.